The 15 T cell receptor beta chains in this list originate from one sample, sequenced in a study of CD8 T cells in ankylosing spondylitis. Points from the study as a whole: Blood from ankylosing spondylitis patients appeared to carry a characteristic roughly eight-variant TCR beta motif.

TCRdb processed the 5' RACE reads anew with MiXCR; each CDR3 protein has one entry. The data hold hundreds of thousands of distinct CDR3 sequences, with 10% to 15% observed a single time. Antigen specificity for these receptors is unknown. Input material: blood, either unsorted or a sorted T cell fraction (not recorded which). The receptors originated from a male donor with ankylosing spondylitis.

This clonotype was detected many times. The rearrangement joins TRBV20-1 to TRBJ2-1, with 11 bases lining up with TRBD2. V trimming: 5 bases; J trimming: 4 bases; junction bases outside the gene matches: 7. The germline CDR1 and CDR2 sequences are DFQATT and SNEGSKA (reference sequence). The CDR3 length is 15 residues. The CDR3 spells CSARRLAGGYNEQFF. The CDR3 bases are TGCAGTGCTCGACGGTTAGCGGGAGGGTACAATGAGCAGTTCTTC.

This clonotype was seen a few times. The gene calls are TRBV14 and TRBJ2-1, with 7 bases identical to TRBD1. After removal of 7 bases from V and 5 bases from J, the junction contained 8 bases not matched to a gene. This CDR3 is built from 14 residues. Per germline, CDR1 SGHDN and CDR2 FVKESK. CDR3 nucleotides: TGTGCCAGCACCGAATGGGACAGCCACAATGAGCAGTTCTTC. It specifies CASTEWDSHNEQFF.

This clonotype was recorded at least ten times. The chain has TRBV7-9 and TRBJ1-1; D not certain. CDR1 is SEHNR, CDR2 FQNEAQ, per germline (reference sequence). The CDR3 sequence is 14 residues long. Trimming left V 5 bases short and J 0 bases short, with 10 bases between. The DNA of the CDR3 is TGTGCCAGCAGCCCCCGGGCCATGAACACTGAAGCTTTCTTT. This translates into CASSPRAMNTEAFF.

J is TRBJ2-7 and V is TRBV6-1; a possible D gene is TRBD2 (7 bases). Trimming cost V 5 bases and J 5 bases, with 19 bases left between them. The CDR3 covers 15 residues. The germline V gene encodes CDR1 MNHNS and CDR2 SASEGT. This chain's CDR3 is CASSTPGGVGDEQYF. CDR3 DNA: TGTGCCAGCAGTACCCCGGGGGGCGTAGGGGACGAGCAGTACTTC.

The chain uses TRBV20-1 and TRBJ1-1; D remains ambiguous. V was clipped by 8 bases and J by 1 base, with 17 bases between them. The CDR3 extends over 14 amino acids. CDR1 and CDR2 from the germline V gene are DFQATT and SNEGSKA (reference sequence). CDR3 DNA sequence: TGCAGTTCAAGGGCAGTGACCAAGAACACTGAAGCTTTCTTT. Protein product: CSSRAVTKNTEAFF.

This clonotype occurred many times. V is TRBV20-1 and J is TRBJ2-1, with TRBD2 matching 11 bases. The J segment lost 5 bases and the V segment lost 3 bases, leaving 6 bases of the junction unmatched. CDR1 is DFQATT, CDR2 SNEGSKA, per germline (reference sequence). CDR3 length: 15 amino acids. CDR3 protein: CSARLTSGSDNEQFF. CDR3 sequence (DNA): TGCAGTGCTAGGTTAACTAGCGGGAGTGACAATGAGCAGTTCTTC.

This clonotype was seen more than once but under ten times. The rearrangement joins TRBV6-4 to TRBJ2-3; no reliable D call. The CDR3 contains 13 residues. Germline CDR1 and CDR2: MRHNA and SNTAGT. Trimming left V 5 bases short and J 4 bases short, with 10 bases between. The CDR3: CASSLGNADTQYF. The CDR3 bases are TGTGCCAGCAGTTTAGGTAACGCAGATACGCAGTATTTT.

V is TRBV5-4 and J is TRBJ1-4, with TRBD1 as a possible D gene (5 bases). The V and J ends lost 4 bases and 8 bases respectively, with 12 bases between them. The CDR3 spans 13 residues. Germline CDR1 SGHNT, CDR2 YYREEE (reference sequence). The CDR3 sequence: CASSPGTAEKLFF. The CDR3, as DNA: TGTGCCAGCAGCCCTGGGACCGCAGAAAAACTGTTTTTT.

This clonotype showed up many times. This sequence joins TRBV5-1 and TRBJ1-2; 7 nucleotides align to TRBD1. Germline V gene sequence: CDR1 SGHRS, CDR2 YFSETQ. This CDR3 comprises 16 residues. After removal of 4 bases from V and 4 bases from J, the junction contained 13 bases not matched to a gene. CDR3 region: CASSISSGTETYGYTF. CDR3 nucleotides: TGCGCCAGCAGCATTTCCTCCGGGACAGAAACCTATGGCTACACCTTC.

The table lists this clonotype with a few counts. The gene calls are TRBV20-1 and TRBJ2-1; 12 bases agree with TRBD2. CDR3 length: 17 residues. The ends lost 3 bases at V and 7 bases at J; junction bases unmatched: 13. Germline V gives CDR1 DFQATT, CDR2 SNEGSKA (reference sequence). The DNA of the CDR3 is TGCAGTGCTAGGCGGGCTAGCGGGAGGGCCGGGGGAAATGAGCAGTTCTTC. Translated, it gives CSARRASGRAGGNEQFF.

This clonotype occurred a few times. This chain links TRBV4-2 with TRBJ2-2, with D maybe TRBD2 (5 bases). Germline V CDR1 and CDR2: LGHNA, YNFKEQ. The CDR3 has 15 residues. Trimming took off 4 bases at V and 0 bases at J, with 9 bases between the two ends. The CDR3 nucleotides are TGTGCCAGCAGCCGGAGGACTGCGAACACCGGGGAGCTGTTTTTT. Residues: CASSRRTANTGELFF.

This clonotype was seen more than once but under ten times. The V call is TRBV7-2, the J call TRBJ1-2, with D perhaps matching TRBD1 (5 bases). The germline V gene encodes CDR1 SGHTA and CDR2 FQGNSA. The CDR3 sequence is 14 residues long. V lost 1 base and J 4 bases, leaving 10 bases between the germline ends. The CDR3 loop is CASSLDARAYGYTF. Here the CDR3 DNA reads TGTGCCAGCAGCTTAGATGCCAGGGCCTATGGCTACACCTTC.

This clonotype turned up a few times. The genes are TRBV27 and TRBJ2-1, with 8 positions matching TRBD1. Germline values: CDR1 MNHEY, CDR2 SMNVEV (reference sequence). The CDR3 runs to 15 residues. Trimming took 6 bases from V and 2 from J; bases not matched to a gene: 6. CDR3 sequence reads: CASSWDRWAYNEQFF. The CDR3 bases are TGTGCCAGCAGCTGGGACAGGTGGGCCTACAATGAGCAGTTCTTC.

This chain connects TRBV20-1 to TRBJ2-1; D may be TRBD2 (5 bases). The CDR3 extends over 13 amino acids. The V end lost 3 bases, the J end lost 6 bases, and 12 bases lay between the germline ends. From germline, CDR1 is DFQATT and CDR2 SNEGSKA (reference sequence). The CDR3 reads CSARETRANEQFF. The CDR3 DNA reads as TGCAGTGCTAGGGAAACTAGAGCCAATGAGCAGTTCTTC.

This clonotype was counted at least ten times. The chain links TRBV4-3 to TRBJ2-7; the D gene is possibly TRBD2 (5 bases). Trimming cost V 4 bases and J 3 bases, with 10 bases left between them. The germline gives CDR1 LGHNA, CDR2 YSLEER. The CDR3 length is 13 residues. CDR3 sequence (DNA): TGCGCCAGCAGCCCAGGACTGTACTACGAGCAGTACTTC. Translated, it gives CASSPGLYYEQYF.